The subject of this entry is one T cell receptor (beta chain). Its antigen remains unknown. The data derive from a study of cytomegalovirus exposure and HLA in healthy donors. The wider study: A previous analysis identified approximately 120 million unique TCR beta sequences derived from some 170 million T cells.

The CDR3 consists of 13 residues. Trimming took off 0 bases at V and 3 bases at J, with 5 bases between the two ends. Germline V CDR1 and CDR2: SGHAT, FQNNGV. Donors in the study were healthy people who gave bone marrow. The PCR was carried out with 60 Vbeta primers and 13 Jbeta primers. Clones were read by immunoSEQ multiplex PCR, and TCRdb kept only the in-frame ones, dropping some. The sample has roughly 190,000 clones. Overall study results and limits: Upon later analysis, TCR association rates were observed to vary by HLA locus, being highest for DRB1 and lowest for HLA-C.

V and J are TRBV11-2 and TRBJ1-2, with D unclear. The sequence derives from a young woman in good health and CMV-seropositive. Sequencing was carried out using PBMCs. In nucleotides, the CDR3 is TGTGCCAGCAGCTTAGACCGGTACTATGGCTACACCTTC. This gives the protein CASSLDRYYGYTF.